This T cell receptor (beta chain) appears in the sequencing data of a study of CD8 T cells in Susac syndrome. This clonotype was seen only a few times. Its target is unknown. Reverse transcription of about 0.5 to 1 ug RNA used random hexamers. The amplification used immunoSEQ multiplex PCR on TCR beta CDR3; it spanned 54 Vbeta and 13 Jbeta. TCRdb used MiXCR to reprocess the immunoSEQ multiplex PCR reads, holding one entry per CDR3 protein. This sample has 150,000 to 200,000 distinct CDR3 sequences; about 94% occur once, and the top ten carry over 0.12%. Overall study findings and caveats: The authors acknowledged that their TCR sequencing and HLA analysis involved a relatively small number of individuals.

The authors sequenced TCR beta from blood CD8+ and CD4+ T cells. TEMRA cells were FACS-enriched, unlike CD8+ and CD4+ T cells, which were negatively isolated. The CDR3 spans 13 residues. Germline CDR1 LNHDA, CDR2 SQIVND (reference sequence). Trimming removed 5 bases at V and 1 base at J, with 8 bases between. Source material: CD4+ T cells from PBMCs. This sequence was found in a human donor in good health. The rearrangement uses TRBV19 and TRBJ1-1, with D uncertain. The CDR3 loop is CASSPWENTEAFF. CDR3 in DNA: TGTGCCAGTAGTCCGTGGGAGAACACTGAAGCTTTCTTT.